This T cell receptor (beta chain) was captured in a study of immune characteristics of hereditary and idiopathic chronic pancreatitis. This CDR3 comprises 14 residues. Losses at the gene ends were 4 bases for V and 8 bases for J; bases not matched to a gene: 7. Germline CDR1 and CDR2: SGHKS and YYEKEE (reference sequence). Findings and limits, study-wide: Patients with more severe chronic pancreatitis had more productive TCR rearrangements. Versus controls, both chronic pancreatitis groups showed increased diversity and reduced clonality. Hereditary versus idiopathic pancreatitis showed different Vbeta-Jbeta usage, including TRBV10, TRBV19, TRBV23, TRBV5.

TCRdb's table, derived via immunoSEQ multiplex PCR, lists solely in-frame clones and lacks some. Among almost 9,500 clones, about four fifths were seen once, and the ten largest hold approximately 15%. A note on this clone: Its antigen remains unidentified.

Total pancreatectomy with islet autotransplantation was the source of the chronic pancreatitis pancreas tissue. Bulk pancreas tissue, not sorted T cells, supplied the genomic DNA for TCR beta sequencing. The material sequenced was pancreas tissue with idiopathic chronic pancreatitis. The rearrangement joins TRBV5-5 to TRBJ1-5; TRBD1 matches at 9 bases. This receptor was taken from a human donor with chronic pancreatitis. In DNA form, the CDR3 reads TGTGCCAGCAGCATTCGACAGGGGGGAGAGCCCCAGCATTTT. The encoded protein is CASSIRQGGEPQHF.